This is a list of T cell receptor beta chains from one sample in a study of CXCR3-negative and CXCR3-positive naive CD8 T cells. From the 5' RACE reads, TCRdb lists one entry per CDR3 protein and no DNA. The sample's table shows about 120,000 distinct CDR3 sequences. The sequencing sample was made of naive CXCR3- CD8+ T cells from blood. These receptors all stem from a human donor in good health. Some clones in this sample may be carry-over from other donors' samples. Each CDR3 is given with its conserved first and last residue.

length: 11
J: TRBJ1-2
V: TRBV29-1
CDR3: CSVLAGQGYTF

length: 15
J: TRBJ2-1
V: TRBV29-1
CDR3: CSVEGESGGINEQFF

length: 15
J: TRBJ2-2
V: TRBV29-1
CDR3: CSVPLAGGVAGELFF

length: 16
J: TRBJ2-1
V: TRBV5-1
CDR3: CASSLEPGLADNEQFF

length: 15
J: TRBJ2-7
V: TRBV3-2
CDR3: CASSQDGRGPYEQYF

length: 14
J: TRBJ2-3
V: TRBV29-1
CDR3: CSVDGSRATDTQYF

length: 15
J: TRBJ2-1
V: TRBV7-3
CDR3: CASSLTGRTYNEQFF

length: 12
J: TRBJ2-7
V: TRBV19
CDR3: CASRKDRAEQYF

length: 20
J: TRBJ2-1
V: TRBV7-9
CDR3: CASSLADYKESSAHYNEQFF

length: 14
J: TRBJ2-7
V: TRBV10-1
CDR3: CASSESSSASEQYF

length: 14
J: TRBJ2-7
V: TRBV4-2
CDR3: CASSQVDGSYEQYF

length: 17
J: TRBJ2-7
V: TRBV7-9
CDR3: CASSPTPGQRPSYEQYF

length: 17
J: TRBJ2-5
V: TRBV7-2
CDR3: CASSLSRGPLAGETQYF

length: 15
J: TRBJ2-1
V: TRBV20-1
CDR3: CSARGLLAGDNEQFF

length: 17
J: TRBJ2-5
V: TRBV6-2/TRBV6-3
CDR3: CASSPFRQGRSVETQYF

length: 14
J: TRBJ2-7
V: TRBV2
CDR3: CASSDSAGSYEQYF

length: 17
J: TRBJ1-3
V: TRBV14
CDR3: CASSQYDPRSPRNTIYF

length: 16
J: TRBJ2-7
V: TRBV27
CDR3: CASSFDSGTGFYEQYF

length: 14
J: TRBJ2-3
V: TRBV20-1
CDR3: CSARWDSSADTQYF

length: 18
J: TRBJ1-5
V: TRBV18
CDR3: CASSPPRDLLYSNQPQHF

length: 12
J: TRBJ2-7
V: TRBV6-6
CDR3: CASSYSEYEQYF

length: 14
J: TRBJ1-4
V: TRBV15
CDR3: CATSRDRWGEKLFF

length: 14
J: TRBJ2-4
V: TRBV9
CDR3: CASSVGGRANIQYF

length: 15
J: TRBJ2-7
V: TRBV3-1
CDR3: CASSQDRGTGYEQYF

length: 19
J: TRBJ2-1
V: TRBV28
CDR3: CASSLGPDLATSSYNEQFF

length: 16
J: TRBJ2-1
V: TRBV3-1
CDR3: CASSQDPRTGYNEQFF

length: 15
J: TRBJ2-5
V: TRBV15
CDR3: CATSKGQGSQETQYF

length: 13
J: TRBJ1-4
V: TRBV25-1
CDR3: CASGDRRNEKLFF

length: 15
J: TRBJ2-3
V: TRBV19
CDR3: CASSVDRVSTDTQYF

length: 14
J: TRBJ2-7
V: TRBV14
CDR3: CASSQEGEGYEQYF

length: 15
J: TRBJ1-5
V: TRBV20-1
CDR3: CSARGQAYSNQPQHF

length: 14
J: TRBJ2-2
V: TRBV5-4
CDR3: CASSVGQFTGELFF

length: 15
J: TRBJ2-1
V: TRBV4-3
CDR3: CASSQDEGGGNEQFF

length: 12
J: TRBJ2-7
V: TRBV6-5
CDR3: CASSYGGHEQYF

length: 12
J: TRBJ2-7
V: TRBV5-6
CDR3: CASSANSYEQYF

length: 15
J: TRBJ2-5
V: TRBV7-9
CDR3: CASSLVWGHGETQYF

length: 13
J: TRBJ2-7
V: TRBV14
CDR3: CASSQVLFHEQYF

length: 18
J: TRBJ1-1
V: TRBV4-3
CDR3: CASSQDPPSVIVNTEAFF

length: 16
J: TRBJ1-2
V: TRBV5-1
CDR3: CASSLGRSYANYGYTF

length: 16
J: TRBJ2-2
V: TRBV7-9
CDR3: CASSLGGRADTGGLFF

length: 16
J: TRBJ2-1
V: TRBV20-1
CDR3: CSASDSWRGVYNEQFF

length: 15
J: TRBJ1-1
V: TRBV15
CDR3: CATSREEERWTEAFF

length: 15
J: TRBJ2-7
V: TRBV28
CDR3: CASSFRGLSGHEQYF

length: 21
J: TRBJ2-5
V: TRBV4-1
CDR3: CASSQTGWVAGTSGSQETQYF

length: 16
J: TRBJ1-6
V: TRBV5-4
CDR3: CASSQRHVLNNSPLHF

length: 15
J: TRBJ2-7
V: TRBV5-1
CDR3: CASSSFDRSGYEQYF

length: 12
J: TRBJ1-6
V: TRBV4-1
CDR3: CASSQGGSPLHF

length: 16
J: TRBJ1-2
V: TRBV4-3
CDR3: CASSQDRGDANYGYTF